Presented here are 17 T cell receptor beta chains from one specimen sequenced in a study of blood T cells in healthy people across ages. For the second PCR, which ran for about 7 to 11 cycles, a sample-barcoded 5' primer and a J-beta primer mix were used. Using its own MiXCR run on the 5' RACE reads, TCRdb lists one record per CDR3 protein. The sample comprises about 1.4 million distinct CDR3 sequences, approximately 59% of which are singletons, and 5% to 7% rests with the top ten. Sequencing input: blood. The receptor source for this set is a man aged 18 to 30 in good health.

The CDR3 loop is CASSESIHGQPQHF. The CDR3, as DNA: TGTGCCAGCAGTGAAAGCATACATGGTCAGCCCCAGCATTTT. The chain combines TRBV2 with TRBJ1-5; no definite D call. Trimming removed 2 bases from V and 6 bases from J, with 11 bases in between. This CDR3 has 14 residues. Looked up from germline, CDR1 is SNHLY and CDR2 is FYNNEI.

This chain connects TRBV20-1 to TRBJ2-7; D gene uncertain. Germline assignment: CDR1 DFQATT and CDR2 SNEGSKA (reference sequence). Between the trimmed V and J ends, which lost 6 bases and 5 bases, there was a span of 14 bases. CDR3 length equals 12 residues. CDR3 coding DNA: TGCAGTGCCGGCGGCCCCCACCACGAGCAGTACTTC. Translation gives CSAGGPHHEQYF.

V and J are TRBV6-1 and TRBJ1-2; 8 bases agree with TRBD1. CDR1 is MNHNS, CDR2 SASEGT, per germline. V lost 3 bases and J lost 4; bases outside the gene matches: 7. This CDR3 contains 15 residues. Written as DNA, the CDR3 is TGTGCCAGCAGTGAGTTGGGACAGGCGATCTATGGCTACACCTTC. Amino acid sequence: CASSELGQAIYGYTF.

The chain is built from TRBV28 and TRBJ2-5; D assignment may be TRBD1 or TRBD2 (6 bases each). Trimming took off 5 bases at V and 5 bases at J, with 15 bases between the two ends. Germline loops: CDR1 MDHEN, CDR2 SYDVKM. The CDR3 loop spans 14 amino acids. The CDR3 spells CASSETRGGETQYF. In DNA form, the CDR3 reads TGTGCCAGCAGTGAAACCAGAGGGGGGGAGACCCAGTACTTC. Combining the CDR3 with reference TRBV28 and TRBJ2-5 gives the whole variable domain DVKVTQSSRYLVKRTGEKVFLECVQDMDHENMFWYRQDPGLGLRLIYFSYDVKMKEKGDIPEGYSVSREKKERFSLILESASTNQTSMYLCASSETRGGETQYFGPGTRLLVL.

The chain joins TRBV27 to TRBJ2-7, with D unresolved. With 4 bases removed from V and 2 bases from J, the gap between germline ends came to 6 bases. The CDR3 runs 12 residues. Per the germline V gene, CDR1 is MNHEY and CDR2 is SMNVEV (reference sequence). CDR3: CASSSNAYEQYF. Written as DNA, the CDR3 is TGTGCCAGCAGTTCGAACGCCTACGAGCAGTACTTC.

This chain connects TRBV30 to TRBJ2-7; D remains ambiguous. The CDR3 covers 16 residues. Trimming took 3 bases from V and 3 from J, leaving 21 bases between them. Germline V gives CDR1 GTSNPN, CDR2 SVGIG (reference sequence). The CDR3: CAWRHPEPRTLYEQYF. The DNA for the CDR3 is TGTGCCTGGAGGCACCCAGAGCCCCGAACCCTCTACGAGCAGTACTTC.

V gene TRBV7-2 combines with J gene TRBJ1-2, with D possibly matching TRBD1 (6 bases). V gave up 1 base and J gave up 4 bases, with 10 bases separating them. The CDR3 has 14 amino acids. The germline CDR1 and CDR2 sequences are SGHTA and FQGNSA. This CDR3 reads CASSLGTDVYGYTF. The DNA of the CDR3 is TGTGCCAGCAGCTTAGGGACAGACGTCTATGGCTACACCTTC.

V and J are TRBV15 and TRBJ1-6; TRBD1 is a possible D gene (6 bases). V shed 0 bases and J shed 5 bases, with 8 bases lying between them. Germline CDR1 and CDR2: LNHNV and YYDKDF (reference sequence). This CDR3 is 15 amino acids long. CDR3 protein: CATSRDRGDNSPLHF. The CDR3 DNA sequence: TGTGCCACCAGCAGAGACAGGGGCGATAATTCACCCCTCCACTTT.

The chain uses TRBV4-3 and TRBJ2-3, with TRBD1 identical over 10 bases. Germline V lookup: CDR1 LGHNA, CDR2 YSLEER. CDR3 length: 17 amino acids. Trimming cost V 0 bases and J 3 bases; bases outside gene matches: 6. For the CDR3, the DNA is TGCGCCAGCAGCCAAGATCGGACAGGGGGGGCTACAGATACGCAGTATTTT. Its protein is CASSQDRTGGATDTQYF.

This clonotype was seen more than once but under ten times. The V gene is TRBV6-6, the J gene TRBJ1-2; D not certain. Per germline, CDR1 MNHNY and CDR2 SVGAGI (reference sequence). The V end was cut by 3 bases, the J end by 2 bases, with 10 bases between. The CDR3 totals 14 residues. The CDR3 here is CASSYAGENYGYTF. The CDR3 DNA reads TGTGCCAGCAGTTATGCAGGCGAAAACTATGGCTACACCTTC.

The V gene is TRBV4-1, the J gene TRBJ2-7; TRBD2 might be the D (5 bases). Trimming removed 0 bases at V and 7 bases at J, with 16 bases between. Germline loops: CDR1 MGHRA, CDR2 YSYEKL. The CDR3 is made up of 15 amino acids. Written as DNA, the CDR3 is TGCGCCAGCAGCCAAGAGCCCGGGATCGAAGGTGAGCAGTACTTC. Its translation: CASSQEPGIEGEQYF.

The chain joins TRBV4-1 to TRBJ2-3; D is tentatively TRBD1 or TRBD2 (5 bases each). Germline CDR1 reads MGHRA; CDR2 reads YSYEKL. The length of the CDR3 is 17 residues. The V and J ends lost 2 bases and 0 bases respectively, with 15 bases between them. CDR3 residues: CASSQPGTGFSTDTQYF. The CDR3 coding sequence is TGCGCCAGCAGCCAACCTGGGACCGGCTTTAGCACAGATACGCAGTATTTT.

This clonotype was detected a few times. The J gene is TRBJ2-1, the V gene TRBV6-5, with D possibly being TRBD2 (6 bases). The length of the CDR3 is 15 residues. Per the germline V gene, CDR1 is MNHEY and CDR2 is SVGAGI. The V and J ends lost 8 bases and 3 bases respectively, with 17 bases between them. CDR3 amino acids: CASRPSSGYYNEQFF. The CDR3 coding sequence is TGTGCCAGCCGACCCAGTAGCGGCTACTACAATGAGCAGTTCTTC.

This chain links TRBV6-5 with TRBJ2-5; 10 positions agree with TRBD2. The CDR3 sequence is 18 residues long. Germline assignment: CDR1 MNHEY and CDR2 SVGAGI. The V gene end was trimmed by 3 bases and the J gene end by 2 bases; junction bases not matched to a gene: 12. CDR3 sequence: CASSYSGTSGVGQETQYF. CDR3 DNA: TGTGCCAGCAGTTATTCGGGTACTAGCGGGGTGGGTCAAGAGACCCAGTACTTC.

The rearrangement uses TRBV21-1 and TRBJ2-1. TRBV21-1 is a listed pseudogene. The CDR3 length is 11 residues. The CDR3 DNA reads TGTGCCAGCAGACGGGTAGGTGAGCAGTTCTTC. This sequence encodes CASRRVGEQFF.

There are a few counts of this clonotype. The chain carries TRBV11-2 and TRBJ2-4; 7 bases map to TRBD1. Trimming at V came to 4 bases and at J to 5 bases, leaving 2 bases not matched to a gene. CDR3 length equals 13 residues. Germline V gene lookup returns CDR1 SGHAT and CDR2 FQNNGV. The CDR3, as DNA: TGTGCCAGCAGCTATACAGGGGAAAACATTCAGTACTTC. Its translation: CASSYTGENIQYF. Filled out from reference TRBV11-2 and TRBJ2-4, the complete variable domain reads EAGVAQSPRYKIIEKRQSVAFWCNPISGHATLYWYQQILGQGPKLLIQFQNNGVVDDSQLPKDRFSAERLKGVDSTLKIQPAKLEDSAVYLCASSYTGENIQYFGAGTRLSVL.

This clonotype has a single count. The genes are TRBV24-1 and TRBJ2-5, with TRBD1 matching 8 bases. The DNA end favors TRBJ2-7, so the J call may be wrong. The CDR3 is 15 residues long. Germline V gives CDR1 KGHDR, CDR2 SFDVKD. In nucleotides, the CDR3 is TGTGCCACCAGTGATCGACAGGGGATCGGCGACGAGCAGTACTTC. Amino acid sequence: CATSDRQGIGDEQYF.